Here is one T cell receptor beta chain with its context. What it binds is unknown. Some clones are missing from TCRdb's copy, which holds only in-frame ones; the method was immunoSEQ multiplex PCR. Counted here are more than 20,000 clones, roughly 97% occurring once; the ten biggest clones make up about 10%. The record originates from a study of cytomegalovirus exposure and HLA in healthy donors. Study observations and caveats: Testing in vitro showed a few CMV-associated chains specific for CMV antigens.

V was shortened by 0 bases and J by 2 bases, with 8 bases between the two germline ends. Germline V gives CDR1 LNHDA, CDR2 SQIVND (reference sequence). The CDR3 is 14 residues long. The sample comprised PBMCs. This TCR derives from a man in his thirties or forties in good health and CMV-seropositive. The chain recombines TRBV19 with TRBJ2-7; maybe TRBD1 (6 bases). CDR3 sequence reads: CASSIEGTTYEQYF. The DNA of the CDR3 is TGTGCCAGTAGTATAGAAGGGACAACCTACGAGCAGTACTTC.